This note documents a single T cell receptor beta chain sequence. The table came from immunoSEQ multiplex PCR; TCRdb's copy has only in-frame clones and leaves some out. The profile covers some 190,000 clones, with 85% to 90% appearing a single time and 20% to 25% taken by the ten largest. These data originate in a study of blood T cell repertoires in COVID-19. In the study overall: Donors in Cohort 3 counted as recovered after two negative PCRs, clearance, or symptom resolution. PBMCs, B-cell-depleted T cells, or T cells were the source of the cDNA or gDNA that made up the material.

Adults between roughly 18 and 95 years of age took part from under 30 US areas. The study assigned cohorts using participant-reported clinical history. The sequence came from a middle-aged woman in a cohort exposed to, infected with or recovered from COVID-19 (not recorded which). The sample comprised PBMCs or T cells enriched from blood (not recorded which).

The CDR3 sequence is CASSLTGSSYNSPLHF. The CDR3 nucleotides read TGTGCCAGCAGCTTGACCGGTAGCTCCTATAATTCACCCCTCCACTTT. The chain joins TRBV5-5 to TRBJ1-6, with D uncertain. Trimming stripped 1 base from V and 0 bases from J, with 8 bases between. This CDR3 comprises 16 residues. Germline V gene lookup returns CDR1 SGHKS and CDR2 YYEKEE (reference sequence).